This T cell receptor beta chain came from a study of CXCR3-negative and CXCR3-positive naive CD8 T cells (dated by TCRdb to between 2018 and 2020). Study-level background: In total, about 150 million TRB reads were obtained, corresponding to roughly 1.5 +/- 0.3 million reads per library. Data from 11 donors, pooled across two independent experiments, went into the diversity and physicochemical repertoire analyses. For the TRBV-TRBJ cluster analysis, the naive subsets came from about 5 donors, while the memory cells came from 3 donors. What the authors observed across the whole study: Both naive subsets had comparably high repertoire diversity, while memory CD8+ T cells had much lower repertoire diversity. Because CXCR3 expression was partially decreased after cryopreservation, freshly isolated PBMCs were used for most assays. Within the same donor, TRBV-TRBJ usage looked similar between naive CXCR3-negative and CXCR3-positive cells, but memory cells had distinct patterns. TRB CDR3s from CXCR3-positive naive cells showed higher hydrophobicity (lower Kidera factor 4), lower energy, and higher strength and volume indices than CXCR3-negative naive cells. Because surface CD5, which has been linked to self-reactivity in mice, was comparable between naive subsets, TCR interaction strength was also inferred from TRB CDR3 physicochemical properties.

The CDR3 has 14 amino acids, counting the end cysteine and phenylalanine. The nucleotide record is missing. CDR1 and CDR2, per the germline V gene, are ENHRY and SYGVKD. Each CD8+ T cell subset was flow-sorted in triplicate, with fewer than 350,000 cells per subset placed directly into RLT lysis buffer. To exclude memory contaminants, naive CD8+ T cells were stringently defined as CD45RO-CCR7+CD27+CD95-. Standard density gradient centrifugation was used to isolate peripheral blood mononuclear cells from buffy coats. Naive CXCR3-negative and CXCR3-positive CD8+ T cells were flow-sorted on a FACSAria III. Total RNA was extracted from sorted cells with an RNeasy Mini Kit. The instrument was a NextSeq 550. The Human TCR Profiling Kit (MiLaboratory) was used to prepare UMI-labeled 5' RACE TRB cDNA libraries. The full amount of extracted RNA was used for cDNA synthesis, and the full amount of resulting cDNA was used for PCR amplification. Libraries were prepared in parallel with an identical number of PCR cycles. On the study's bioinformatics: About 53,000 +/- 10,000 unique UMI-labeled TRB cDNA molecules per library were extracted with MIGEC and MiXCR, with at least two reads per UMI required. On average, approximately 40,000 +/- 10,000 functional in-frame TRB CDR3 nucleotide clonotypes lacking stop codons were found per library. Diversity metrics, including normalized Shannon-Wiener and Chao1, were computed in VDJtools after downsampling to 5000 UMI-labeled TRB molecules per sample. VDJtools computed clonotype-size-weighted physicochemical properties of the central five CDR3 residues: interaction energy, strength, volume and Kidera factor 4. TCRdb reprocessed the reads, so every CDR3 protein sequence counts as one entry and DNA is not shown. These V and J calls derive from TCRdb rather than the authors' analysis. The sample's records list approximately 74,000 distinct CDR3 sequences. The ten top clones hold roughly 1.5% of the sample.

On this clonotype itself: Its antigen has not been determined.

The TCR comes from a human donor in good health. Some clones in this sample may be carry-over from other donors' samples. Sequencing was performed on naive CXCR3- CD8+ T cells from blood. The cell subset or site label corresponds to: CD45RO-CCR7+CD27+CD95- naive CD8+ T cells lacking CXCR3 (TNR3-). The chain is made from TRBV10-3 and TRBJ2-3; TCRdb indicates TRBD1, and absent DNA this call remains unverified. The CDR3 sequence is CAISESDREDTQYF.